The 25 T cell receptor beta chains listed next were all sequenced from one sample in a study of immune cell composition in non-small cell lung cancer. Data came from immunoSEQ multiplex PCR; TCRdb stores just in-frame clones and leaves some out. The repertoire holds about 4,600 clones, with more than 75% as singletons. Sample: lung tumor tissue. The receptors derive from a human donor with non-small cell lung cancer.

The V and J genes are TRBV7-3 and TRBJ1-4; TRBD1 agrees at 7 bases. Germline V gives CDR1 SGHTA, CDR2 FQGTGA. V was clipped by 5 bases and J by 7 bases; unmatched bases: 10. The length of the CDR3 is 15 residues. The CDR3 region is CASSETGQNGEKLFF. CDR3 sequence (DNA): TGTGCCAGCAGCGAGACAGGGCAAAATGGTGAAAAACTGTTTTTT.

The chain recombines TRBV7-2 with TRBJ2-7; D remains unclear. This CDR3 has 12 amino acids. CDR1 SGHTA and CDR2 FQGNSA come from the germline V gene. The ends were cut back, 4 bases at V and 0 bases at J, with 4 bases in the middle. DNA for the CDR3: TGTGCCAGCAGCTCTTACTCCTACGAGCAGTACTTC. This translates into CASSSYSYEQYF.

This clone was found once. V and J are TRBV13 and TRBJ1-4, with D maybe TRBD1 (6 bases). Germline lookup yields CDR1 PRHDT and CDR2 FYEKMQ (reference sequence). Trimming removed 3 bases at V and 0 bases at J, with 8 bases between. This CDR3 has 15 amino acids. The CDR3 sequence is CASSLDSSTNEKLFF. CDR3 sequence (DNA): TGTGCCAGCAGCTTGGACAGTTCAACTAATGAAAAACTGTTTTTT.

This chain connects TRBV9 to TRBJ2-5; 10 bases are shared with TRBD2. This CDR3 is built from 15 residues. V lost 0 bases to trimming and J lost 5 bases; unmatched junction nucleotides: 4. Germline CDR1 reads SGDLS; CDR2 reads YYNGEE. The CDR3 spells CASSVAAGGDETQYF. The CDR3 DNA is TGTGCCAGCAGCGTAGCAGCGGGAGGGGACGAGACCCAGTACTTC.

As DNA, the CDR3 is TGCGCCAGCAGCTTGGGAGGCCGGACAGGGGTTGGGAACACTGAAGCTTTCTTT. The encoded protein is CASSLGGRTGVGNTEAFF. The chain has TRBV5-1 and TRBJ1-1, with 9 bases identical to TRBD1. V was clipped by 0 bases and J by 1 base; unmatched bases: 10. Per germline, CDR1 SGHRS and CDR2 YFSETQ. This CDR3 has 18 residues.

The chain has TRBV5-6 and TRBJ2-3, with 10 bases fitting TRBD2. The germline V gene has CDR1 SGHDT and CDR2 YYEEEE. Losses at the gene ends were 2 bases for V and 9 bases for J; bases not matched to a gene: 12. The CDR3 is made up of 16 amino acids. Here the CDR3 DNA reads TGTGCCAGCAGCTTTATGACAGCCTATAGCGGGAGGACGCAGTATTTT. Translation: CASSFMTAYSGRTQYF.

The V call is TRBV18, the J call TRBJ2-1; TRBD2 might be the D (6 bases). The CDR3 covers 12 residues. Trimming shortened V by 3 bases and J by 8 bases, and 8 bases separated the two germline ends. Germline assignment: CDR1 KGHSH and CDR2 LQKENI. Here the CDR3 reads CASSPEGDEQFF. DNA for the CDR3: TGTGCCAGCTCACCGGAGGGCGATGAGCAGTTCTTC.

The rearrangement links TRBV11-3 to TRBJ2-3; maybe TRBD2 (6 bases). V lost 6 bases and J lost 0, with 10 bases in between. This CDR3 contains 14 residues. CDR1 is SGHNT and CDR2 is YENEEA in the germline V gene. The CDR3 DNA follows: TGTGCCAGCAGGAGGAGGGAAAGCACAGATACGCAGTATTTT. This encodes CASRRRESTDTQYF.

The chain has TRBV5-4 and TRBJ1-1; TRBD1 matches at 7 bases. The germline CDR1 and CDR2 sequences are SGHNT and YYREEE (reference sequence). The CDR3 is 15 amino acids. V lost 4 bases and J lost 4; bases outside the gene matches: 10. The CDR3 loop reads CASSMQTGSLTEAFF. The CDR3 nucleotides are TGTGCCAGCAGCATGCAGACAGGGTCGCTCACTGAAGCTTTCTTT.

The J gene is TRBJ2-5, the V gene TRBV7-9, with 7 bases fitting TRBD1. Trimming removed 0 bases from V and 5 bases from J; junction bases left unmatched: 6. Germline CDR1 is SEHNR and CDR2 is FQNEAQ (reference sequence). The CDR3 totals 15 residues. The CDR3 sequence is CASSLATGVGETQYF. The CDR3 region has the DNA TGTGCCAGCAGCTTAGCCACAGGGGTAGGGGAGACCCAGTACTTC.

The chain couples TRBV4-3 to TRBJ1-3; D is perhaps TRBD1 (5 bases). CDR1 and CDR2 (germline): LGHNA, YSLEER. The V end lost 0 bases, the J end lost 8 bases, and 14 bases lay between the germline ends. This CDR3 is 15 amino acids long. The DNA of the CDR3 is TGCGCCAGCAGCCAAGATCTTAAAGGCAGGGACACCATATATTTT. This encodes CASSQDLKGRDTIYF.

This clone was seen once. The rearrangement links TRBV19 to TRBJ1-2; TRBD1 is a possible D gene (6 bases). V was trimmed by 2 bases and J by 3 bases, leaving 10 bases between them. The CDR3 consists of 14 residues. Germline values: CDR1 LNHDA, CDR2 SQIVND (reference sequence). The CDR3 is CASSITGLDYGYTF. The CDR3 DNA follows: TGTGCCAGTAGTATAACAGGGTTGGACTATGGCTACACCTTC. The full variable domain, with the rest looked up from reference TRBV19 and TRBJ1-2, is DGGITQSPKYLFRKEGQNVTLSCEQNLNHDAMYWYRQDPGQGLRLIYYSQIVNDFQKGDIAEGYSVSREKKESFPLTVTSAQKNPTAFYLCASSITGLDYGYTFGSGTRLTVV.

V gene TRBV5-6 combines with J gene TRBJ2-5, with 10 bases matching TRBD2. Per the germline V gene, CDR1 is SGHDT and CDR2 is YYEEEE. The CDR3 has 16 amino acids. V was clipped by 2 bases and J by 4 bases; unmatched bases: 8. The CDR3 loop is CASSFLSGGGLETQYF. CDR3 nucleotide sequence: TGTGCCAGCAGCTTCCTGAGCGGGGGGGGTTTAGAGACCCAGTACTTC.

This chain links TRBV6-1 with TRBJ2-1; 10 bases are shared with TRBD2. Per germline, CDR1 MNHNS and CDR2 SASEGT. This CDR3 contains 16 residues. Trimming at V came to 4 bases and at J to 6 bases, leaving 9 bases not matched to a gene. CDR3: CASSGLAGHGGNEQFF. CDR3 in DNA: TGTGCCAGCAGTGGACTAGCGGGCCATGGGGGCAATGAGCAGTTCTTC.

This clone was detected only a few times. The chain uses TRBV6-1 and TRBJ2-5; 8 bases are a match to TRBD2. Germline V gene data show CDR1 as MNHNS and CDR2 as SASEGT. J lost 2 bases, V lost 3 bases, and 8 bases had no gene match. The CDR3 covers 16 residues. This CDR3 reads CASSDVAGGGQETQYF. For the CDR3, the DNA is TGTGCCAGCAGTGATGTCGCGGGGGGTGGGCAAGAGACCCAGTACTTC.

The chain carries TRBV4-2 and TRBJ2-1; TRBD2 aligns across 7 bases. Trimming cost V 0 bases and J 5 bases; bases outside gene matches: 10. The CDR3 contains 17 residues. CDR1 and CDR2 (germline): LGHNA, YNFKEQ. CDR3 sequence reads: CASSQDRPGSGDNEQFF. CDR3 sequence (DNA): TGTGCCAGCAGCCAAGATCGGCCCGGAAGCGGGGACAATGAGCAGTTCTTC.

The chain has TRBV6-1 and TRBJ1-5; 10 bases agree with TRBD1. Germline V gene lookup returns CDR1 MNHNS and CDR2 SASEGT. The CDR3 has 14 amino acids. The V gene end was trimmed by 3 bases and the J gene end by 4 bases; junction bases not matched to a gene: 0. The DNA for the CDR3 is TGTGCCAGCAGTGAGGGACAGGGGAATCAGCCCCAGCATTTT. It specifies CASSEGQGNQPQHF.

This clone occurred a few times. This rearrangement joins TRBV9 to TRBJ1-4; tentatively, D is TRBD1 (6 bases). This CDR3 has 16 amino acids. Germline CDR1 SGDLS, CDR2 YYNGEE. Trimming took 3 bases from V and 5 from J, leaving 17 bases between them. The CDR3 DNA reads TGTGCCAGCAGCGCGGAGGCAGGGGTTCCCAATGAAAAACTGTTTTTT. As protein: CASSAEAGVPNEKLFF.

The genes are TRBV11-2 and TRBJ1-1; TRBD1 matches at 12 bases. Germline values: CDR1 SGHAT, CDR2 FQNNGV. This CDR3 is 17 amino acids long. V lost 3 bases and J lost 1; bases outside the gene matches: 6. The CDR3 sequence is CASSFPGQGARNTEAFF. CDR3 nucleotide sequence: TGTGCCAGCAGCTTCCCGGGACAGGGGGCCAGGAACACTGAAGCTTTCTTT.

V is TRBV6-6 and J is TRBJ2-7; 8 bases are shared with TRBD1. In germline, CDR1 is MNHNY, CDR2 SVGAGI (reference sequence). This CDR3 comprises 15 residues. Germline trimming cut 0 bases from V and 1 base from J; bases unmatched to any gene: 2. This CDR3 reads CASSYSGTGSYEQYF. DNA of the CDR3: TGTGCCAGCAGTTACTCGGGGACAGGTTCCTACGAGCAGTACTTC.

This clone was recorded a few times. CDR3 amino acids: CASSLEAGVQNIQYF. The CDR3 DNA sequence: TGCGCCAGCAGCTTGGAAGCGGGAGTACAAAACATTCAGTACTTC. This rearrangement joins TRBV5-1 to TRBJ2-4; 8 positions agree with TRBD2. The ends lost 0 bases at V and 5 bases at J; junction bases unmatched: 4. The CDR3 consists of 15 residues. Per the germline V gene, CDR1 is SGHRS and CDR2 is YFSETQ.

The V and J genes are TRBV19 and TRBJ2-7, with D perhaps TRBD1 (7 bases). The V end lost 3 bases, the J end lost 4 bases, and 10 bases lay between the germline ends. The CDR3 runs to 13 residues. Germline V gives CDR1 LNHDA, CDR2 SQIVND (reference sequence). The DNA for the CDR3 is TGTGCCAGTAGTATTGCAGGGGGGTACGAGCAGTACTTC. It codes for CASSIAGGYEQYF.

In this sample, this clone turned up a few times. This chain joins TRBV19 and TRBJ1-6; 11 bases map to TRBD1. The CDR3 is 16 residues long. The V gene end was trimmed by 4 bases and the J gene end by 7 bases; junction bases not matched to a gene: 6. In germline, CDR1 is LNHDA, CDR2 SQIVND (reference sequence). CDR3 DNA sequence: TGTGCCAGTAGTACGGGACAGGGGGTCCAAAATTCACCCCTCCACTTT. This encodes CASSTGQGVQNSPLHF.

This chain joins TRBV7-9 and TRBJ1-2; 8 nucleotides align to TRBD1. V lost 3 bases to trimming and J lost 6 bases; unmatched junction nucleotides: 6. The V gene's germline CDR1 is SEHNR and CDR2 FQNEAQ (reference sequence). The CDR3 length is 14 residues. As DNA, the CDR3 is TGTGCCAGCAGCTTCCAGGGGGCGATCGATGGCTACACCTTC. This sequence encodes CASSFQGAIDGYTF.

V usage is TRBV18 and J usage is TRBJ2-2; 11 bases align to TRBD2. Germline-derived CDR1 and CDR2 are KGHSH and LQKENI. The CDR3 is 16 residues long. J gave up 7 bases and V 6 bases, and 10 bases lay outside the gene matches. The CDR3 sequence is CASSPFSGRADGELFF. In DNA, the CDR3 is TGTGCCAGCTCTCCGTTTAGCGGGAGGGCCGACGGGGAGCTGTTTTTT.